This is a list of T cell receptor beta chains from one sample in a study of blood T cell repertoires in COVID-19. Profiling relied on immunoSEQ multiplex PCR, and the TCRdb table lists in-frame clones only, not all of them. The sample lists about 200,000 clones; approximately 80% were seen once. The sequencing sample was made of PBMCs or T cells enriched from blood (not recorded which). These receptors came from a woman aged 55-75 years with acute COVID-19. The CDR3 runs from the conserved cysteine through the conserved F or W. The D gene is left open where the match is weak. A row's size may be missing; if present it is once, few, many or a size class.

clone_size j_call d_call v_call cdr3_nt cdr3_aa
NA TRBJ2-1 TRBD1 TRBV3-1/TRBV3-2 TGTGCCAGCAGTCCTAAGGAGAGGGGGCAGGGTGACGGTGAGCAGTTCTTC CASSPKERGQGDGEQFF
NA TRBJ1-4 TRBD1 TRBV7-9 TGTGCCAGCAGCAGGCAGGACAGGGAAAAACTGTTTTTT CASSRQDREKLFF
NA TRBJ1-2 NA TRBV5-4 TGTGCCAGCAGCCGGAGGGAGGGATATGGCTACACCTTC CASSRREGYGYTF
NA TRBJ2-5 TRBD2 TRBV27 TGTGCCAGCAGCGCCCCGGGAGGGACCCAGTACTTC CASSAPGGTQYF
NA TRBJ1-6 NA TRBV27 TGTGCCAGCAGTTTCGAGAGGACGGGGTCACCCCTCCACTTT CASSFERTGSPLHF
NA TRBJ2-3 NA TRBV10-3 TGTGCCATCAGTGATTTTCAGGGTGAAGATACGCAGTATTTT CAISDFQGEDTQYF
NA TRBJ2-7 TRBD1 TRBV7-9 TGTGCCAGCAGCCCGTTTAGGACAGGGGGCGAGCAGTACTTC CASSPFRTGGEQYF
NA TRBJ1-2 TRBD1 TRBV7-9 TGTGCCAGCAGCTTAGCCGTGGGGGACAGAGACTATGGCTACACCTTC CASSLAVGDRDYGYTF
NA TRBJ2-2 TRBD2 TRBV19 TGTGCCAGTACCCCCGGGAGGGGAAAGAACACCGGGGAGCTGTTTTTT CASTPGRGKNTGELFF
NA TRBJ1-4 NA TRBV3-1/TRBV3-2 TGTGCCAGCAGCCTAGGGGGTGTTAATGAAAAACTGTTTTTT CASSLGGVNEKLFF
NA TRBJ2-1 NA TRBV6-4 TGTGCCAGCAGTGAGAGCCCGGGGGTTGAGCAGTTCTTC CASSESPGVEQFF
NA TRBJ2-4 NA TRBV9 TGTGCCAGCAGCGTAGGCAACAGGAAAAACATTCAGTACTTC CASSVGNRKNIQYF
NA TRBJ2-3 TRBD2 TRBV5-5 TGTGCCAGCAGCCCGGCGGGGGACAGCACAGATACGCAGTATTTT CASSPAGDSTDTQYF
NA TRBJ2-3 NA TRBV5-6 TGTGCCAGCAGCTTGGATGCGGGGGCAACCTCCACAGATACGCAGTATTTT CASSLDAGATSTDTQYF
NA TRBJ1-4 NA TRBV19 TGTGCCAGTAGTATAGCCTTACAGCTCAATGAAAAACTGTTTTTT CASSIALQLNEKLFF
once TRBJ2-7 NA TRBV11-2 TGTGCCAGCAGCTCAAGTCAGGGGTTAGGCAGCCTCCGCGAGCAGTACTTC CASSSSQGLGSLREQYF
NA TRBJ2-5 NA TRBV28 TGTGCCAGCTATGGCGGGGTAGAGACCCAGTACTTC CASYGGVETQYF
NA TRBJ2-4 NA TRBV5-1 TGCGCCAGCAGCTTGGATACGGGGAGCATTCAGTACTTC CASSLDTGSIQYF
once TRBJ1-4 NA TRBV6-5 TGTGCCAGCAGTTATCAGGGCGAAAAACTGTTTTTT CASSYQGEKLFF
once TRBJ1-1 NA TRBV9 TGTGCCAGCAGCGTAGTTGTAAGGGGTCATAAGGCTTTCTTT CASSVVVRGHKAFF
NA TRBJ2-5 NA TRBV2 TGTGCCAGCGGGGCAAAGGGGCCAGAGACCCAGTACTTC CASGAKGPETQYF
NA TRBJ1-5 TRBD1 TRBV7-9 TGTGCCAGCAGCCCAACAGGGGGCAATCAGCCCCAGCATTTT CASSPTGGNQPQHF
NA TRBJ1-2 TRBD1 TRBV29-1 TGCAGCGTCGAGGGGGCCAGGGGCTACACCTTC CSVEGARGYTF
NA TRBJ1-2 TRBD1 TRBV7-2 TGTGCCAGCAGCTTAATGGACAGGGTTTATGGCTACACCTTC CASSLMDRVYGYTF
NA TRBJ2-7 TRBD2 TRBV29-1 TGCAGCGTTTCAGGACTAGTTAACGAGCAGTACTTC CSVSGLVNEQYF
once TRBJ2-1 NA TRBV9 TGTGCCAGCAGCGTAGGGCCAGCCTACAATGAGCAGTTCTTC CASSVGPAYNEQFF
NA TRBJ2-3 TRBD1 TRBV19 TGTGCCAGTAGTAAGCCCCAGGGGGCGGATACGCAGTATTTT CASSKPQGADTQYF
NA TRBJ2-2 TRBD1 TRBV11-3 TGTGCCAGCAGCTTAGTGGGACAGGGGTACACCGGGGAGCTGTTTTTT CASSLVGQGYTGELFF
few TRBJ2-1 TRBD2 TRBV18 TGTGCCAGCTCCCTAGCGGGAGAGAATGAGCAGTTCTTC CASSLAGENEQFF
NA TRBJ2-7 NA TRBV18 TGTGCCAGCTCACCCGCGGGGCATTCCTACGAGCAGTACTTC CASSPAGHSYEQYF
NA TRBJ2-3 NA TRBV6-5 TGTGCCAGCAGTTACACACAGACAGGTCGCACAGATACGCAGTATTTT CASSYTQTGRTDTQYF